These 8 T cell receptor beta chains were sequenced from one sample in a study of shared clonotypes between healthy human individuals. Sequenced by immunoSEQ multiplex PCR; TCRdb stores in-frame clones only, minus some. The profile shows 2 million to 2.5 million clones, approximately 93% of them singletons. Source material: naive CD4+ T cells from PBMCs. Subset here: CD45RA+ positively selected. These receptors were taken from a man in his late teens or twenties in good health. Some clones in this sample may be carry-over from other donors' samples.

V is TRBV19 and J is TRBJ1-2; no reliable D call. There are 14 residues in the CDR3. V lost 9 bases and J 0 bases, leaving 14 bases between the germline ends. Germline-derived CDR1 and CDR2 are LNHDA and SQIVND (reference sequence). CDR3 in DNA: TGTGCCAGCCGCCTAGGGAGACCTAACTATGGCTACACCTTC. Its protein is CASRLGRPNYGYTF.

The chain uses TRBV18 and TRBJ1-3; 7 bases map to TRBD1. This CDR3 has 16 residues. Germline CDR1 reads KGHSH; CDR2 reads LQKENI. With 4 bases clipped from V and 2 bases from J, the junction kept 8 bases outside the gene matches. Here the CDR3 reads CASSLSLTGTGNTIYF. Written as DNA, the CDR3 is TGTGCCAGCTCACTAAGTTTGACAGGGACTGGAAACACCATATATTTT.

This chain joins TRBV5-4 and TRBJ2-3, with unresolved D. In germline, CDR1 is SGHNT, CDR2 YYREEE (reference sequence). The CDR3 has 11 amino acids. Trimming took 2 bases from V and 6 from J, leaving 4 bases between them. CDR3 protein: CASSFYDTQYF. CDR3 DNA sequence: TGTGCCAGCAGCTTTTATGATACGCAGTATTTT.

The chain carries TRBV7-6 and TRBJ2-3; 8 positions agree with TRBD2. Germline lookup yields CDR1 SGHVS and CDR2 FNYEAQ. This CDR3 has 16 amino acids. Trimming cost V 5 bases and J 0 bases; bases outside gene matches: 7. The CDR3 nucleotides are TGTGCCAGCAGCCCAGCCGGGACTAGAAGCACAGATACGCAGTATTTT. Translated: CASSPAGTRSTDTQYF.

The chain joins TRBV2 to TRBJ2-3; TRBD2 might be the D (6 bases). This CDR3 has 14 residues. Germline V gene lookup returns CDR1 SNHLY and CDR2 FYNNEI. V was clipped by 5 bases and J by 10 bases, with 19 bases between them. The CDR3 spells CASSRPALGGSQYF. The CDR3 nucleotides read TGTGCCAGCAGTCGGCCCGCGTTGGGGGGATCGCAGTATTTT.

This clone has a handful of counts. The gene calls are TRBV7-6 and TRBJ1-1, with TRBD1 matching 7 bases. Germline loops: CDR1 SGHVS, CDR2 FNYEAQ. The CDR3 consists of 16 residues. V shed 7 bases, J shed 3 bases, and the junction held 14 bases outside the gene matches. The CDR3 reads CASTQGPGGRDTEAFF. Here the CDR3 DNA reads TGTGCCAGCACCCAGGGCCCAGGGGGAAGGGACACTGAAGCTTTCTTT.

A note on this clone: The same CDR3 can be traced to other DNA sequences in this sample. The chain couples TRBV28 to TRBJ1-2; D unclear. The CDR3 covers 11 residues. V lost 9 bases and J 7 bases, leaving 12 bases between the germline ends. Germline CDR1 reads MDHEN; CDR2 reads SYDVKM. As DNA, the CDR3 is TGTGCCAGTTCGAACGGGCGTGGCTACACCTTC. Translated, it gives CASSNGRGYTF.

The rearrangement links TRBV1 to TRBJ2-5; the table names TRBD2, a call not compared with the DNA. TRBV1 is tagged as a pseudogene. The CDR3 is 15 amino acids. CDR3 sequence (DNA): TGCACCAGCAGCCAAGGACTAGCGGACCGAGAGACCCAGTACTTC. Translation: CTSSQGLADRETQYF.